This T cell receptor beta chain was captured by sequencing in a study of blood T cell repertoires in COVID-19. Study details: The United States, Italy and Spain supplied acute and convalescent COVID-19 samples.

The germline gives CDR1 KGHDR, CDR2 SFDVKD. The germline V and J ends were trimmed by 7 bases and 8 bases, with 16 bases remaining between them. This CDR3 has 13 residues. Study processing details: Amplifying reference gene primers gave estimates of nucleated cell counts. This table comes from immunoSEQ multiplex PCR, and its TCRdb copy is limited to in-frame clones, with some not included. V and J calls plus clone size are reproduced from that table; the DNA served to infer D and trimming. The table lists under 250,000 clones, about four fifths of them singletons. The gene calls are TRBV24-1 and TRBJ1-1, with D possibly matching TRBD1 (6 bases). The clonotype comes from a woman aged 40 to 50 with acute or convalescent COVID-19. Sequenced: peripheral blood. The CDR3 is CATRNRDRPEAFF. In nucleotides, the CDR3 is TGTGCCACCAGAAACAGGGACCGTCCCGAAGCTTTCTTT.